These 22 T cell receptor beta chains were sequenced from one sample in a study of B cell selection in AIRE deficiency. Assay used: immunoSEQ multiplex PCR; TCRdb lists only in-frame clones, some missing. Among 15,000 or so clones, 85% to 95% were seen once, and the ten largest hold 0.8% to 1.2%. Regulatory T cells were sorted as CD4+CD25hiCD127low/negative cells. The specimen sequenced was Tregs sorted from PBMCs. The receptors stem from a human donor with AIRE deficiency.

The chain uses TRBV21-1 and TRBJ2-3; TRBD1 is the table's D call and was not checked against the DNA. TRBV21-1 is recorded as a pseudogene. The CDR3 totals 17 residues. Here the CDR3 DNA reads TGTGCCAGCAGCTTAAATAGTGGGACAGGGGATTTGGATACGCAGTATTTT. This sequence encodes CASSLNSGTGDLDTQYF.

The chain recombines TRBV10-3 with TRBJ1-5; no reliable D call. The CDR3 contains 17 residues. V was clipped by 2 bases and J by 0 bases, with 14 bases between them. Per the germline V gene, CDR1 is ENHRY and CDR2 is SYGVKD. The CDR3 sequence: CAISEPTTIGSNQPQHF. For the CDR3, the DNA is TGTGCCATCAGTGAGCCCACAACCATCGGTAGCAATCAGCCCCAGCATTTT.

J is TRBJ2-2 and V is TRBV7-3, with a weak D call TRBD1 (6 bases). The CDR3 loop spans 14 amino acids. Trimming removed 5 bases from V and 7 bases from J, with 14 bases in between. Germline loops: CDR1 SGHTA, CDR2 FQGTGA. The CDR3, as DNA: TGTGCCAGCAGCCCCTCCAGAGGGGGCGGGGAGCTGTTTTTT. Translated, it gives CASSPSRGGGELFF. The complete variable domain, with remaining parts taken from reference TRBV7-3 and TRBJ2-2, reads GAGVSQTPSNKVTEKGKYVELRCDPISGHTALYWYRQSLGQGPEFLIYFQGTGAADDSGLPNDRFFAVRPEGSVSTLKIQRTERGDSAVYLCASSPSRGGGELFFGEGSRLTVL.

This sequence joins TRBV10-2 and TRBJ2-6, with D unresolved. The length of the CDR3 is 17 residues. Germline CDR1 WSHSY, CDR2 SAAADI. V lost 1 base and J lost 0, with 10 bases in between. CDR3 residues: CASSEWVALSGANVLTF. CDR3 nucleotides: TGCGCCAGCAGTGAGTGGGTCGCCCTCTCTGGGGCCAACGTCCTGACTTTC.

The chain couples TRBV5-6 to TRBJ1-2; D remains unclear. V shed 3 bases and J shed 1 base, with 10 bases lying between them. CDR1 SGHDT and CDR2 YYEEEE come from the germline V gene. CDR3 length: 14 residues. CDR3 DNA: TGTGCCAGCAGCTCCCATGGGTTTAACTATGGCTACACCTTC. Translating gives CASSSHGFNYGYTF.

In the case of this clone: Relative to the germline gene, one junction end is altered; a read error may explain this. This sequence joins TRBV5-4 and TRBJ2-5; 14 nucleotides agree with TRBD2. The CDR3 totals 16 residues. The V gene's germline CDR1 is SGHNT and CDR2 YYREEE (reference sequence). CDR3 in DNA: TGTGTCAGCAGCTTGGAGGGGGGACTAGCGGGAGCGGCCCAGTACTTC. Translation: CVSSLEGGLAGAAQYF.

This chain connects TRBV7-2 to TRBJ2-3; TRBD2 agrees at 8 bases. Germline-derived CDR1 and CDR2 are SGHTA and FQGNSA. J gave up 2 bases and V 5 bases, and 9 bases lay outside the gene matches. The CDR3 is made up of 16 amino acids. In DNA form, the CDR3 reads TGTGCCAGCAGCGGAATCTTAGCGGGAAACACAGATACGCAGTATTTT. Its translation: CASSGILAGNTDTQYF.

This chain joins TRBV4-3 and TRBJ1-5; maybe TRBD1 (5 bases). The germline gives CDR1 LGHNA, CDR2 YSLEER. The ends were cut back, 0 bases at V and 0 bases at J, with 9 bases in the middle. CDR3 length: 16 residues. The DNA for the CDR3 is TGCGCCAGCAGCCAAGAACACAGGCGTAGCAATCAGCCCCAGCATTTT. Translated: CASSQEHRRSNQPQHF.

The chain is built from TRBV10-3 and TRBJ2-1; 8 positions match TRBD2. J was trimmed by 7 bases and V by 7 bases; bases with no gene match: 12. This CDR3 has 15 amino acids. CDR1 and CDR2 from the germline V gene are ENHRY and SYGVKD. CDR3 sequence: CAITRNRERGNEQFF. Here the CDR3 DNA reads TGTGCCATCACCCGAAATCGGGAGCGGGGGAATGAGCAGTTCTTC.

V is TRBV5-1 and J is TRBJ1-6; D is undetermined. Germline CDR1 SGHRS, CDR2 YFSETQ. V was trimmed by 5 bases and J by 8 bases, leaving 8 bases between them. This CDR3 has 12 residues. The DNA of the CDR3 is TGCGCCAGCAGATTACCCGATTCACCCCTCCACTTT. Protein product: CASRLPDSPLHF.

The chain joins TRBV5-5 to TRBJ2-4, with 8 bases aligning to TRBD2. Trimming took 4 bases from V and 7 from J; bases not matched to a gene: 7. Germline assignment: CDR1 SGHKS and CDR2 YYEKEE (reference sequence). This CDR3 is 14 amino acids long. CDR3 protein: CASSPGLEGNIQYF. The CDR3 DNA follows: TGTGCCAGCAGCCCGGGACTAGAAGGCAACATTCAGTACTTC.

This sequence joins TRBV30 and TRBJ1-4, with 8 nucleotides matching TRBD1. Germline V gives CDR1 GTSNPN, CDR2 SVGIG (reference sequence). This CDR3 contains 13 residues. The trim removed 2 bases at V and 5 bases at J, leaving 1 base unmatched. This CDR3 is CAWSRQGNEKLFF. The DNA of the CDR3 is TGTGCCTGGAGTCGACAGGGGAATGAAAAACTGTTTTTT.

The CDR3 loop reads CASSLYPSSYEQYF. For the CDR3, the DNA is TGTGCCAGCAGCCTCTACCCCTCGTCCTACGAGCAGTACTTC. The rearrangement joins TRBV9 to TRBJ2-7; D unclear. This CDR3 has 14 amino acids. Germline CDR1 SGDLS, CDR2 YYNGEE. V was clipped by 4 bases and J by 1 base, with 12 bases between them.

The chain couples TRBV6-1 to TRBJ1-5; D remains unclear. The CDR3 length is 12 residues. CDR1 is MNHNS, CDR2 SASEGT, per germline. V gave up 2 bases and J gave up 6 bases, with 5 bases separating them. The CDR3 loop is CASSEMAQPQHF. The CDR3 coding sequence is TGTGCCAGCAGTGAAATGGCTCAGCCCCAGCATTTT.

The gene calls are TRBV16 and TRBJ1-5; D is unresolved. There are 16 residues in the CDR3. CDR1 and CDR2 (germline): KGHSY, FQNENV. Trimming cost V 1 base and J 3 bases, with 13 bases left between them. The CDR3, as DNA: TGTGCCAGCAGCCAATTGTCGGTCCTGAACAATCAGCCCCAGCATTTT. This encodes CASSQLSVLNNQPQHF.

The chain joins TRBV27 to TRBJ1-2; 7 nucleotides line up with TRBD1. From germline, CDR1 is MNHEY and CDR2 SMNVEV (reference sequence). The ends lost 6 bases at V and 3 bases at J; junction bases unmatched: 4. The CDR3 runs 13 residues. The CDR3 bases are TGTGCCAGCAGCCCCGGGACAGACTATGGCTACACCTTC. Translation: CASSPGTDYGYTF.

This rearrangement joins TRBV7-2 to TRBJ2-3; unclear D gene. The germline V and J ends were trimmed by 2 bases and 0 bases, with 9 bases remaining between them. Germline lookup yields CDR1 SGHTA and CDR2 FQGNSA. The CDR3 is made up of 15 amino acids. CDR3 region: CASSLFPPSTDTQYF. In nucleotides, the CDR3 is TGTGCCAGCAGCTTATTCCCTCCTAGCACAGATACGCAGTATTTT.

The CDR3 sequence: CASSYSIIGAFF. The CDR3 DNA reads as TGTGCCAGCAGTTACTCGATTATCGGAGCTTTCTTT. This sequence joins TRBV6-6 and TRBJ1-1, with unresolved D. The CDR3 has 12 amino acids. V was trimmed by 0 bases and J by 10 bases, leaving 9 bases between them. Germline CDR1 is MNHNY and CDR2 is SVGAGI (reference sequence).

The rearrangement uses TRBV11-3 and TRBJ2-1; the match to TRBD2 covers 8 bases. There are 13 residues in the CDR3. J gave up 8 bases and V 5 bases, and 5 bases lay outside the gene matches. Germline V gene data show CDR1 as SGHNT and CDR2 as YENEEA. The CDR3 DNA reads as TGTGCCAGCAGCCATGCGGGAGGCCATGAGCAGTTCTTC. This encodes CASSHAGGHEQFF.

The J gene is TRBJ2-7, the V gene TRBV7-9; no definite D call. The germline V gene encodes CDR1 SEHNR and CDR2 FQNEAQ (reference sequence). This CDR3 spans 11 amino acids. The germline V and J ends were trimmed by 4 bases and 3 bases, with 4 bases remaining between them. Here the CDR3 DNA reads TGTGCCAGCAGCTCACACTACGAGCAGTACTTC. Translating it yields CASSSHYEQYF. The whole variable domain, filled in from reference TRBV7-9 and TRBJ2-7, reads DTGVSQNPRHKITKRGQNVTFRCDPISEHNRLYWYRQTLGQGPEFLTYFQNEAQLEKSRLLSDRFSAERPKGSFSTLEIQRTEQGDSAMYLCASSSHYEQYFGPGTRLTVT.

This clone was found a few times. The chain has TRBV11-2 and TRBJ2-7; TRBD2 agrees at 10 bases. CDR3 size: 15 residues. Per the germline V gene, CDR1 is SGHAT and CDR2 is FQNNGV. The V and J ends lost 2 bases and 0 bases, in that order; junction bases with no gene match: 1. As DNA, the CDR3 is TGTGCCAGCAGCTTAAGGACTAGCGGCTCCTACGAGCAGTACTTC. This gives the protein CASSLRTSGSYEQYF. The entire variable domain, with the rest obtained from reference TRBV11-2 and TRBJ2-7, is as follows: EAGVAQSPRYKIIEKRQSVAFWCNPISGHATLYWYQQILGQGPKLLIQFQNNGVVDDSQLPKDRFSAERLKGVDSTLKIQPAKLEDSAVYLCASSLRTSGSYEQYFGPGTRLTVT.

The CDR3 loop is CASSATLGQLKGGYTF. The CDR3 coding sequence is TGTGCCAGCAGCGCAACCCTGGGGCAGCTTAAGGGAGGCTACACCTTC. The rearrangement joins TRBV9 to TRBJ1-2; D is possibly TRBD1 (5 bases). The CDR3 spans 16 residues. With 3 bases removed from V and 8 bases from J, the gap between germline ends came to 23 bases. The V gene's germline CDR1 is SGDLS and CDR2 YYNGEE.